These T cell receptor beta chains were read from a single sample in a study of vaccination and CD4 T cells after COVID-19. Antigens for these TCRs are unknown. TCRdb recomputed calls from the PCR reads with MiXCR, one row per CDR3 protein. In the table there are 13,000 or so distinct CDR3 sequences, under 65% of which are singletons. The source material was CD4+ T cells from blood, cultured in vitro. The receptors derive from a human donor who had recovered from COVID-19. Both conserved end residues are part of each CDR3. A D gene is named only where the DNA matches it firmly. Only some rows state a clone size, as once, few, many or a class for expanded clones.

TRBV2	.	few	TRBJ1-1	CASSGGLRGTEAFF	TGTGCCAGCAGTGGTGGACTGCGGGGCACTGAAGCTTTCTTT
TRBV5-4	.	.	TRBJ1-1	CASSFGGGNTEAFF	TGTGCCAGCAGCTTTGGGGGGGGAAACACTGAAGCTTTCTTT
TRBV20-1	TRBD1	.	TRBJ2-5	CSASQGAALETQYF	TGCAGTGCTAGCCAGGGGGCCGCCTTAGAGACCCAGTACTTC
TRBV30	.	.	TRBJ2-7	CAWSGNYEQYF	TGTGCCTGGAGTGGGAATTACGAGCAGTACTTC
TRBV30	.	.	TRBJ1-5	CAWSTAGGVEPQHF	TGTGCCTGGAGTACCGCCGGGGGGGTAGAGCCCCAGCATTTT
TRBV7-9	.	.	TRBJ1-6	CASSASWNSPLHF	TGTGCCAGCAGCGCTAGCTGGAATTCACCCCTCCACTTT
TRBV5-1	TRBD1	.	TRBJ1-6	CASSLGPGQGNSPLHF	TGCGCCAGCAGCTTGGGCCCGGGACAGGGTAATTCACCCCTCCACTTT
TRBV12-3/TRBV12-4	.	.	TRBJ1-5	CATARRQAQPQHF	TGTGCCACAGCTAGGAGACAAGCGCAGCCCCAGCATTTT
TRBV7-9	TRBD1	few	TRBJ1-5	CASSSRQGDQPQHF	TGTGCCAGCAGCTCCAGACAGGGGGATCAGCCCCAGCATTTT
TRBV6-2/TRBV6-3	.	few	TRBJ2-7	CASSDPNSANEQYF	TGTGCCAGCAGTGACCCCAATAGCGCCAACGAGCAGTACTTC
TRBV15	.	.	TRBJ2-2	CATSRPQGKLTGELFF	TGTGCCACCAGCAGACCACAGGGTAAATTAACCGGGGAGCTGTTTTTT
TRBV2	.	few	TRBJ1-6	CASMRGGLSPLHF	TGTGCCAGCATGCGGGGCGGGTTGTCACCCCTCCACTTT
TRBV6-2/TRBV6-3	TRBD2	.	TRBJ2-2	CASRRLAGGPFNTGELFF	TGTGCCAGCAGGCGACTAGCGGGAGGGCCGTTTAACACCGGGGAGCTGTTTTTT
TRBV5-1	TRBD2	few	TRBJ2-5	CASSRESGIPETQYF	TGCGCCAGCAGCCGTGAAAGCGGGATCCCAGAGACCCAGTACTTC
TRBV12-3/TRBV12-4	.	.	TRBJ2-7	CASSLSGPPYEQYF	TGTGCCAGCAGTTTAAGTGGGCCGCCTTACGAGCAGTACTTC
TRBV20-1	.	.	TRBJ2-5	CSARGASRAQETQYF	TGCAGTGCTAGAGGGGCTAGCCGCGCCCAAGAGACCCAGTACTTC